The rows below give T cell receptor beta chains drawn from one sample of a study of blood T cell repertoires in COVID-19. TCRdb's copy holds only in-frame clones and misses some; the assay was immunoSEQ multiplex PCR. The data hold 75,000 to 95,000 clones, with 85% to 95% observed a single time. Sequenced sample: peripheral blood. These receptors all stem from a man aged 55 to 70 with acute or convalescent COVID-19. CDR3s include the opening cysteine and the closing phenylalanine or tryptophan.

TRBV29-1,TRBJ2-7,CSVVNRPISYEQYF
TRBV11-3,TRBJ2-1,CASSLGSAGPYNEQFF
TRBV7-8,TRBJ2-1,CASSLERGGIQANEQFF
TRBV9,TRBJ2-7,CASSEGGLALTEQYF
TRBV6-6,TRBJ1-1,CASSPGTEAFF
TRBV7-2,TRBJ2-5,CASSLQGMFQETQYF
TRBV9,TRBJ2-5,CASSVASSLETQYF
TRBV21-1,TRBJ2-1,CASSKGQWISEQFF
TRBV7-9,TRBJ2-5,CASSPTGETQYF
TRBV6-1,TRBJ2-4,CASSEELGGSWAKNIQYF
TRBV28,TRBJ1-5,CASSIPGQPQHF
TRBV6-2/TRBV6-3,TRBJ2-7,CASSDPASGNYEQYF
TRBV6-6,TRBJ2-2,CASSRTIGTGELFF
TRBV6-5,TRBJ1-5,CASTTTFYGNQPQHF